Listed here are 31 T cell receptor beta chains from one sample, sequenced in a study of CD8+ T cells in alopecia areata. Treatment specified: oral pan-JAK inhibitor, 5-10 mg twice daily. In each case, RNA was isolated and then reverse transcribed into cDNA as the sequencing template. The assay was immunoSEQ multiplex PCR, and TCRdb's table has in-frame clones only and misses some. The sample shows 90,000 to 150,000 clones, about 50% of them seen only once. This specimen was CD4+ T cells sorted from blood, taken at week 4, from a patient treated with tofacitinib. Receptors originate from a human donor with alopecia areata.

A few counts support this clone. V and J are TRBV7-2 and TRBJ1-2; 8 bases line up with TRBD1. The V gene's germline CDR1 is SGHTA and CDR2 FQGNSA. The CDR3 has 16 amino acids. With 5 bases clipped from V and 3 bases from J, the junction kept 11 bases outside the gene matches. CDR3 loop: CASSLLDRGGYYGYTF. The CDR3 coding sequence is TGTGCCAGCAGCCTTCTCGACAGGGGCGGATACTATGGCTACACCTTC.

This chain joins TRBV4-1 and TRBJ2-3, with 9 bases fitting TRBD2. The CDR3 extends over 18 amino acids. Germline trimming cut 4 bases from V and 0 bases from J; bases unmatched to any gene: 11. The germline V gene has CDR1 MGHRA and CDR2 YSYEKL. The CDR3 nucleotides read TGCGCCAGCAGCCCCCAGGGGAGGCTAGCGGGGAGCACAGATACGCAGTATTTT. Its protein is CASSPQGRLAGSTDTQYF.

V usage is TRBV7-6 and J usage is TRBJ2-7; D is ambiguous. Germline values: CDR1 SGHVS, CDR2 FNYEAQ. The CDR3 sequence is 12 residues long. V lost 5 bases and J lost 0, with 5 bases in between. The CDR3 DNA sequence: TGTGCCAGCAGCCTTAACTCCTACGAGCAGTACTTC. This codes for CASSLNSYEQYF.

The chain carries TRBV11-1 and TRBJ2-1; 7 bases are a match to TRBD1. The junction had 15 bases not matched to a gene; V was cut back by 5 bases and J by 8 bases. Germline V gene sequence: CDR1 SGHAT, CDR2 FQDESV (reference sequence). The CDR3 has 16 amino acids. CDR3 residues: CASSRHRDSNWDEQFF. The CDR3 coding sequence is TGTGCCAGCAGCCGGCACCGGGACAGTAACTGGGATGAGCAGTTCTTC.

V usage is TRBV18 and J usage is TRBJ1-1; a weak D match, TRBD1 (6 bases). V was trimmed by 4 bases and J by 1 base, leaving 7 bases between them. Germline CDR1 KGHSH, CDR2 LQKENI. The CDR3 has 13 residues. The DNA for the CDR3 is TGTGCCAGCTCACAACAGGGGAACACTGAAGCTTTCTTT. It translates to CASSQQGNTEAFF.

V and J are TRBV27 and TRBJ2-5; D may be TRBD1 or TRBD2 (6 bases each). The V and J ends lost 3 bases and 5 bases respectively, with 10 bases between them. The CDR3 has 13 residues. Per the germline V gene, CDR1 is MNHEY and CDR2 is SMNVEV (reference sequence). The CDR3 is CASSFGGLETQYF. Written as DNA, the CDR3 is TGTGCCAGCAGTTTCGGGGGCTTGGAGACCCAGTACTTC.

This clone was counted a few times. The chain carries TRBV7-9 and TRBJ1-1; D remains unclear. V lost 2 bases to trimming and J lost 11 bases, with 18 bases between them. This CDR3 comprises 14 residues. Germline V gene lookup returns CDR1 SEHNR and CDR2 FQNEAQ (reference sequence). The CDR3 DNA reads TGTGCCAGCAGCTTATCGCCATTACGGCCCGGGGCTTTCTTT. Its translation is CASSLSPLRPGAFF.

The chain is built from TRBV5-1 and TRBJ2-2; 7 bases are shared with TRBD2. Germline V gene data show CDR1 as SGHRS and CDR2 as YFSETQ. CDR3 size: 14 residues. V lost 6 bases and J lost 0; bases outside the gene matches: 2. Written as DNA, the CDR3 is TGCGCCAGCACTCTAGCGGCGAACACCGGGGAGCTGTTTTTT. It translates to CASTLAANTGELFF.

V is TRBV27 and J is TRBJ1-1; 7 bases agree with TRBD1. In germline, CDR1 is MNHEY, CDR2 SMNVEV (reference sequence). This CDR3 comprises 13 residues. The junction had 11 bases not matched to a gene; V was cut back by 5 bases and J by 11 bases. CDR3 coding DNA: TGTGCCAGCAGTCGGACAGGACTAAGGGAGGCTTTCTTT. It is translated as CASSRTGLREAFF.

CDR3 region: CATSRKVHSNQPQHF. DNA for the CDR3: TGTGCCACCAGCAGGAAGGTGCATAGCAATCAGCCCCAGCATTTT. The chain joins TRBV15 to TRBJ1-5; no definite D call. V was clipped by 3 bases and J by 0 bases, with 9 bases between them. The CDR3 is made up of 15 amino acids. Germline V gene sequence: CDR1 LNHNV, CDR2 YYDKDF (reference sequence).

The chain uses TRBV30 and TRBJ1-1; TRBD1 agrees at 9 bases. Per germline, CDR1 GTSNPN and CDR2 SVGIG (reference sequence). V shed 1 base, J shed 3 bases, and the junction held 9 bases outside the gene matches. The CDR3 contains 16 residues. The CDR3 here is CAWSGGQGWWDTEAFF. The CDR3 DNA follows: TGTGCCTGGAGTGGGGGACAGGGTTGGTGGGACACTGAAGCTTTCTTT.

The chain carries TRBV7-2 and TRBJ2-2; tentatively, D is TRBD2 (6 bases). The CDR3 loop spans 15 amino acids. Trimming left V 1 base short and J 3 bases short, with 9 bases between. Germline V gene lookup returns CDR1 SGHTA and CDR2 FQGNSA. The CDR3 is CASSLGLVDTGELFF. The CDR3 DNA reads as TGTGCCAGCAGCTTAGGACTAGTCGACACCGGGGAGCTGTTTTTT.

By share of the sample, this clone is medium-sized. The chain has TRBV7-9 and TRBJ2-7, with D tentatively TRBD2 (7 bases). The V gene's germline CDR1 is SEHNR and CDR2 FQNEAQ (reference sequence). The CDR3 is made up of 13 amino acids. V lost 5 bases to trimming and J lost 5 bases, with 13 bases between them. CDR3 in amino acids: CASSPRGADEQYF. The CDR3 nucleotides read TGTGCCAGCAGCCCTCGGGGGGCTGACGAGCAGTACTTC.

The chain combines TRBV7-9 with TRBJ2-7; tentative D call: TRBD1 (5 bases). Trimming removed 6 bases from V and 1 base from J, with 13 bases in between. CDR1 is SEHNR and CDR2 is FQNEAQ in the germline V gene (reference sequence). This CDR3 spans 14 amino acids. The CDR3, as DNA: TGTGCCAGCAGTTATGGGGCCGAATCCTACGAGCAGTACTTC. Amino acid sequence: CASSYGAESYEQYF.

The sample holds a few counts of this clone. V and J are TRBV30 and TRBJ1-5; D uncertain. Germline CDR1 GTSNPN, CDR2 SVGIG (reference sequence). CDR3 length: 12 residues. Between the trimmed V and J ends, which lost 0 bases and 6 bases, there was a span of 6 bases. CDR3 coding DNA: TGTGCCTGGAGTGTTAGCGGTCAGCCCCAGCATTTT. Amino acid sequence: CAWSVSGQPQHF.

This sequence joins TRBV27 and TRBJ2-7, with 7 bases aligning to TRBD1. CDR3 length: 16 residues. Germline V CDR1 and CDR2: MNHEY, SMNVEV (reference sequence). V was pared by 5 bases and J by 0 bases, with 10 bases of the junction left unmatched. This CDR3 reads CASSVMVSGGSYEQYF. The CDR3 DNA sequence: TGTGCCAGCAGTGTCATGGTGTCAGGGGGCTCCTACGAGCAGTACTTC.

As for this clone: Different DNA sequences within this sample yield the same CDR3. V and J are TRBV6-5 and TRBJ2-7; a weak D match, TRBD2 (5 bases). V was clipped by 2 bases and J by 1 base, with 9 bases between them. This CDR3 is 14 amino acids long. Germline CDR1 and CDR2: MNHEY and SVGAGI. The chain's CDR3 is CASSYAGGSYEQYF. The CDR3 nucleotides are TGTGCCAGCAGTTACGCGGGTGGGTCCTACGAGCAGTACTTC.

This clone was seen a few times. The rearrangement links TRBV30 to TRBJ2-2; 8 nucleotides agree with TRBD1. The germline gives CDR1 GTSNPN, CDR2 SVGIG (reference sequence). Trimming cost V 3 bases and J 7 bases; bases outside gene matches: 4. The CDR3 is 13 amino acids. CDR3 bases: TGTGCCTGGAGAGAACAGGGGGTCGGGGAGCTGTTTTTT. Encoded protein: CAWREQGVGELFF.

This clone was seen a few times. V and J are TRBV29-1 and TRBJ2-7; 11 nucleotides align to TRBD2. Losses at the gene ends were 6 bases for V and 2 bases for J; bases not matched to a gene: 6. The CDR3 contains 14 residues. Germline CDR1 is SQVTM and CDR2 is ANQGSEA. The CDR3 region is CSVGTSGKPYEQYF. As DNA, the CDR3 is TGCAGCGTCGGGACTAGCGGAAAACCCTACGAGCAGTACTTC.

This clone was found once. The J gene is TRBJ2-2, the V gene TRBV27, with TRBD1 matching 8 bases. The CDR3 is 15 amino acids. Germline trimming cut 8 bases from V and 4 bases from J; bases unmatched to any gene: 9. Germline V gene sequence: CDR1 MNHEY, CDR2 SMNVEV (reference sequence). The CDR3 spells CASLPGGAGTGELFF. In DNA form, the CDR3 reads TGTGCCAGCCTCCCAGGGGGCGCAGGCACCGGGGAGCTGTTTTTT.

This rearrangement joins TRBV7-2 to TRBJ1-2; no firm D call. CDR3 length: 16 amino acids. Germline-derived CDR1 and CDR2 are SGHTA and FQGNSA. The V end lost 0 bases, the J end lost 7 bases, and 18 bases lay between the germline ends. The DNA for the CDR3 is TGTGCCAGCAGCTTAGCGGCGGGCAGCGAACTAGGTGGCTACACCTTC. Its translation: CASSLAAGSELGGYTF.

Concerning this clone itself: This may be a read error: a much more frequent sequence differs by one nucleotide. The chain carries TRBV2 and TRBJ1-5; 7 positions agree with TRBD1. This CDR3 has 13 amino acids. Per the germline V gene, CDR1 is SNHLY and CDR2 is FYNNEI. The V segment lost 7 bases and the J segment 3 bases; nucleotides outside the gene matches: 3. The CDR3: CASNGQDNQPQHF. DNA of the CDR3: TGTGCCAGCAACGGACAGGACAATCAGCCCCAGCATTTT.

The chain carries TRBV30 and TRBJ1-2; 9 nucleotides match TRBD1. V gave up 3 bases and J gave up 8 bases; unmatched junction bases: 7. From germline, CDR1 is GTSNPN and CDR2 SVGIG (reference sequence). The CDR3 runs 13 residues. The CDR3 region is CAWSLQGAIGYTF. The CDR3 nucleotides are TGTGCCTGGAGCCTACAGGGGGCGATCGGCTACACCTTC.

This chain uses TRBV29-1 with TRBJ1-2, with TRBD1 as a possible D gene (5 bases). Between the trimmed V and J ends, which lost 5 bases and 7 bases, there was a span of 20 bases. In germline, CDR1 is SQVTM, CDR2 ANQGSEA. CDR3 length equals 14 residues. CDR3: CSVRDDVSSRGYTF. CDR3 bases: TGCAGCGTTAGGGACGACGTCTCGTCTCGTGGCTACACCTTC.

The chain links TRBV4-1 to TRBJ2-5, with a weak D call TRBD1 (6 bases). Per the germline V gene, CDR1 is MGHRA and CDR2 is YSYEKL. Trimming took off 1 base at V and 4 bases at J, with 13 bases between the two ends. The CDR3 loop spans 15 amino acids. CDR3 DNA sequence: TGCGCCAGCAGCCAAGTTGGGTTAGGGGGAGAGACCCAGTACTTC. Translation gives CASSQVGLGGETQYF.

This clone was counted between two and nine times. The gene calls are TRBV30 and TRBJ1-2; D remains unclear. Germline V CDR1 and CDR2: GTSNPN, SVGIG (reference sequence). The ends were cut back, 0 bases at V and 4 bases at J, with 18 bases in the middle. The CDR3 runs to 16 residues. This CDR3 is CAWSVTHVPKGYGYTF. The CDR3 DNA reads TGTGCCTGGAGTGTCACACACGTGCCCAAGGGCTATGGCTACACCTTC.

The chain couples TRBV6-5 to TRBJ2-1; perhaps TRBD1 as D (6 bases). This CDR3 is built from 14 residues. V shed 8 bases and J shed 16 bases, with 27 bases lying between them. Germline V gene sequence: CDR1 MNHEY, CDR2 SVGAGI. This CDR3 reads CASLPSFEGQGIFF. CDR3 nucleotides: TGTGCCAGCCTTCCTTCCTTTGAGGGACAAGGTATCTTCTTC.

The chain carries TRBV30 and TRBJ2-7; 9 bases agree with TRBD1. This CDR3 has 14 residues. The J segment lost 4 bases and the V segment lost 4 bases, leaving 8 bases of the junction unmatched. CDR1 and CDR2 from the germline V gene are GTSNPN and SVGIG (reference sequence). In nucleotides, the CDR3 is TGTGCCTGGAAGGGACAGGGCGTCGGGTACGAGCAGTACTTC. Amino acids: CAWKGQGVGYEQYF. The whole variable domain, remainder taken from reference TRBV30 and TRBJ2-7, is SQTIHQWPATLVQPVGSPLSLECTVEGTSNPNLYWYRQAAGRGLQLLFYSVGIGQISSEVPQNLSASRPQDRQFILSSKKLLLSDSGFYLCAWKGQGVGYEQYFGPGTRLTVT.

The J gene is TRBJ2-1, the V gene TRBV5-1; D perhaps matches TRBD2 (5 bases). The CDR3 has 13 amino acids. V lost 1 base and J 9 bases, leaving 11 bases between the germline ends. Per germline, CDR1 SGHRS and CDR2 YFSETQ. This CDR3 reads CASSLIASAEQFF. In DNA form, the CDR3 reads TGCGCCAGCAGCTTGATAGCGTCGGCTGAGCAGTTCTTC. Supplemented by reference TRBV5-1 and TRBJ2-1, the full variable domain reads KAGVTQTPRYLIKTRGQQVTLSCSPISGHRSVSWYQQTPGQGLQFLFEYFSETQRNKGNFPGRFSGRQFSNSRSEMNVSTLELGDSALYLCASSLIASAEQFFGPGTRLTVL.

This clone was seen more than once but under ten times. This chain links TRBV5-1 with TRBJ1-5; no reliable D call. CDR3 size: 17 residues. The V gene lost 0 bases and the J gene lost 0 bases, with 13 bases spanning the gap. Germline loops: CDR1 SGHRS, CDR2 YFSETQ. CDR3 region: CASSLGAGPNSNQPQHF. CDR3 nucleotides: TGCGCCAGCAGCTTGGGTGCAGGCCCAAATAGCAATCAGCCCCAGCATTTT.

The chain is built from TRBV29-1 and TRBJ1-2; 7 nucleotides match TRBD1. Germline trimming cut 6 bases from V and 0 bases from J; bases unmatched to any gene: 4. This CDR3 has 13 residues. CDR1 and CDR2 (germline): SQVTM, ANQGSEA. CDR3: CSVGDSPNYGYTF. In DNA form, the CDR3 reads TGCAGCGTGGGGGACAGCCCTAACTATGGCTACACCTTC. The full variable domain, in which reference TRBV29-1 and TRBJ1-2 provide the parts outside the CDR3, is SAVISQKPSRDICQRGTSLTIQCQVDSQVTMMFWYRQQPGQSLTLIATANQGSEATYESGFVIDKFPISRPNLTFSTLTVSNMSPEDSSIYLCSVGDSPNYGYTFGSGTRLTVV.